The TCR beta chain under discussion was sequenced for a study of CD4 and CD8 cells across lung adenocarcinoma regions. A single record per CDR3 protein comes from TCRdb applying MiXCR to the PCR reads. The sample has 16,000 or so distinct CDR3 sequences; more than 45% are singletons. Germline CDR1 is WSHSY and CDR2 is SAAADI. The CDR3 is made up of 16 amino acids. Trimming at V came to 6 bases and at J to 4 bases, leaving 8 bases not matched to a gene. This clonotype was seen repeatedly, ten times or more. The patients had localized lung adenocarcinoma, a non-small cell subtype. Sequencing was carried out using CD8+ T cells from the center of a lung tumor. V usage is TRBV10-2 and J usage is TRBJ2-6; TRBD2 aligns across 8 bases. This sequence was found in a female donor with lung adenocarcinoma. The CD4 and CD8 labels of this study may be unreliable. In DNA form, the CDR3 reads TGCGCCAGCAGAGTAGCGGGATCCCCCGGGGCCAACGTCCTGACTTTC. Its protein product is CASRVAGSPGANVLTF.